This T cell receptor (beta chain) is from a study of vaccination effects on CD4 cells after COVID-19. Profiling relied on immunoSEQ multiplex PCR, and the TCRdb table lists in-frame clones only, not all of them. Among under 85,000 clones listed, approximately 74% were seen once. Remarks on this clone: Its antigen is undetermined.

Pools of viral peptides were used by the ViraFEST assay to expand antigen-specific CD4+ T cells ahead of sequencing. Following 10 days of culture, CD4+ T cells were isolated. Half the medium was replaced with IL-2 medium on days 3 and 7. General study points: The study found marked clonal contraction of infection- and vaccine-induced clones late after vaccination.

Trimming took off 1 base at V and 5 bases at J, with 3 bases between the two ends. This CDR3 region has 11 residues. The germline CDR1 and CDR2 sequences are LNHNV and YYDKDF (reference sequence). This clonotype was obtained from a human donor who received a COVID-19 vaccine. The rearrangement uses TRBV15 and TRBJ2-7, with D hard to call. Sample: CD4+ T cells from PBMCs cultured with HCoV-229E spike peptides, taken before COVID-19 vaccination. The chain's CDR3 is CATSRVDEQYV. The CDR3 coding sequence is TGTGCCACCAGCAGAGTGGACGAGCAGTACGTC.